Below, 13 T cell receptor beta chains from the same sample are listed, as sequenced in a study of blood T cell repertoires in COVID-19. Using immunoSEQ multiplex PCR, the repertoire was profiled, and TCRdb retains in-frame clones only, with some absent. The sample lists about 110,000 clones; more than 80% were seen once. What was sequenced was peripheral blood. The receptors come from a woman of 80 years or more with acute or convalescent COVID-19.

The chain employs TRBV3-1 (or the pseudogene TRBV3-2) and TRBJ2-7; TRBD2 matches 12 bases. The CDR3 is 16 residues long. The ends lost 2 bases at V and 6 bases at J; junction bases unmatched: 8. CDR1 and CDR2 (germline): LGHDT, YNNKEL (reference sequence). CDR3 bases: TGTGCCAGCAGCCAACCGGCTAGCGGGGGGGCGTCCGAGCAGTACTTC. Protein product: CASSQPASGGASEQYF.

This chain connects TRBV19 to TRBJ2-1, with TRBD1 as a possible D gene (6 bases). Trimming stripped 6 bases from V and 7 bases from J, with 10 bases between. The CDR3 runs to 12 residues. Per the germline V gene, CDR1 is LNHDA and CDR2 is SQIVND (reference sequence). CDR3 loop: CASRTGFNEQFF. The CDR3 coding sequence is TGTGCCAGTAGGACAGGTTTTAATGAGCAGTTCTTC.

The gene calls are TRBV19 and TRBJ1-1; D unclear. Germline CDR1 LNHDA, CDR2 SQIVND (reference sequence). Trimming left V 2 bases short and J 5 bases short, with 9 bases between. This CDR3 has 13 amino acids. CDR3 coding DNA: TGTGCCAGTAGTATACTTTCCGGGACTGAAGCTTTCTTT. It yields the protein CASSILSGTEAFF.

The genes are TRBV19 and TRBJ2-7; 13 positions agree with TRBD2. CDR1 is LNHDA, CDR2 SQIVND, per germline (reference sequence). With V trimmed by 6 bases and J by 3 bases, 5 bases remained unmatched. CDR3 length: 15 residues. In nucleotides, the CDR3 is TGTGCCAGTAGCACTAGCGGGGGGGCCTTCTACGAGCAGTACTTC. It specifies CASSTSGGAFYEQYF.

The rearrangement joins TRBV7-2 to TRBJ2-2; a possible D gene is TRBD1 (5 bases). Trimming stripped 5 bases from V and 6 bases from J, with 22 bases between. This CDR3 has 17 residues. CDR1 and CDR2 (germline): SGHTA, FQGNSA. The CDR3 DNA sequence: TGTGCCAGCAGCCCATTGTCGGGCAGGGCCCCCCCCGGGGAGCTGTTTTTT. Translating gives CASSPLSGRAPPGELFF.

This clone was picked up one time. J is TRBJ1-6 and V is TRBV3-1 (or the pseudogene TRBV3-2); 8 nucleotides line up with TRBD1. The junction had 1 base not matched to a gene; V was cut back by 0 bases and J by 6 bases. The CDR3 extends over 15 amino acids. Germline V gives CDR1 LGHDT, CDR2 YNNKEL (reference sequence). CDR3 sequence reads: CASSQDGQGNSPLHF. DNA for the CDR3: TGTGCCAGCAGCCAAGACGGACAGGGTAATTCACCCCTCCACTTT.

This clone showed up just once. The chain uses TRBV23-1 and TRBJ2-5; TRBD1 matches at 7 bases. TRBV23-1 is recorded as an ORF, its role being uncertain. V was clipped by 4 bases and J by 0 bases; unmatched bases: 5. CDR3 size: 15 residues. CDR3 in DNA: TGCGCCAGCAGTCTCAAAGGGACAGACCAAGAGACCCAGTACTTC. Translated: CASSLKGTDQETQYF.

The J gene is TRBJ2-3, the V gene TRBV7-2, with 10 bases fitting TRBD2. This CDR3 contains 16 residues. Losses at the gene ends were 5 bases for V and 2 bases for J; bases not matched to a gene: 7. CDR1 and CDR2 (germline): SGHTA, FQGNSA. CDR3 sequence: CASSGRLAGNTDTQYF. CDR3 sequence (DNA): TGTGCCAGCAGCGGAAGACTAGCGGGCAACACAGATACGCAGTATTTT. Together with reference TRBV7-2 and TRBJ2-3, the CDR3 gives the full variable domain: GAGVSQSPSNKVTEKGKDVELRCDPISGHTALYWYRQSLGQGLEFLIYFQGNSAPDKSGLPSDRFSAERTGGSVSTLTIQRTQQEDSAVYLCASSGRLAGNTDTQYFGPGTRLTVL.

The gene calls are TRBV9 and TRBJ2-1; 7 bases align to TRBD2. There are 16 residues in the CDR3. V was clipped by 2 bases and J by 7 bases; unmatched bases: 12. CDR1 is SGDLS, CDR2 YYNGEE, per germline. This chain's CDR3 is CASSVSPGASGNEQFF. The DNA of the CDR3 is TGTGCCAGCAGCGTCTCCCCCGGGGCTAGCGGAAATGAGCAGTTCTTC.

V usage is TRBV27 and J usage is TRBJ1-5, with 8 bases matching TRBD1. CDR3 size: 14 residues. J lost 5 bases, V lost 6 bases, and 6 bases had no gene match. Germline V lookup: CDR1 MNHEY, CDR2 SMNVEV (reference sequence). The CDR3 protein is CASSRDRKHQPQHF. DNA of the CDR3: TGTGCCAGCAGCAGGGACAGGAAACATCAGCCCCAGCATTTT.

The chain recombines TRBV18 with TRBJ1-2; weak D call: TRBD1 (5 bases). The CDR3 length is 12 residues. Trimming removed 2 bases at V and 7 bases at J, with 8 bases between. The germline gives CDR1 KGHSH, CDR2 LQKENI. DNA for the CDR3: TGTGCCAGCTCACCAGGGCAGGGTGGCTACACCTTC. It yields the protein CASSPGQGGYTF.

The CDR3 nucleotides read TGTGCCAGTAGTATGACACTTAGGAACACTGAAGCTTTCTTT. It translates to CASSMTLRNTEAFF. V is TRBV19 and J is TRBJ1-1; D unclear. With 3 bases removed from V and 1 base from J, the gap between germline ends came to 9 bases. Germline V lookup: CDR1 LNHDA, CDR2 SQIVND (reference sequence). This CDR3 is built from 14 residues.

CDR3 bases: TGCAGCGTTGGCCTAGCGGGGATGAATGAGCAGTTCTTC. Translating gives CSVGLAGMNEQFF. This rearrangement joins TRBV29-1 to TRBJ2-1; 9 bases are a match to TRBD2. Trimming cost V 4 bases and J 7 bases; bases outside gene matches: 5. Germline lookup yields CDR1 SQVTM and CDR2 ANQGSEA. This CDR3 region has 13 residues.